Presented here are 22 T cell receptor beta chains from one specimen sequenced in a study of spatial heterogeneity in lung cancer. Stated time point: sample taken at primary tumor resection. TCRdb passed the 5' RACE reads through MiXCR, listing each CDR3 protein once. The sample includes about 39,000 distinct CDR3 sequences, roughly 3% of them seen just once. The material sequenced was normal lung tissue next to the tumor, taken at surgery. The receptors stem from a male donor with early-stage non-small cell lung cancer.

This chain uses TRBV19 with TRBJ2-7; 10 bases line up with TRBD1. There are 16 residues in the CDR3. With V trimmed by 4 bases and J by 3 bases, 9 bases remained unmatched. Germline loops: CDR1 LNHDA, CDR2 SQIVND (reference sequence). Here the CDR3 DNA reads TGTGCCAGTAGTAGGACCCGGACAGGGGGTCTCTACGAGCAGTACTTC. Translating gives CASSRTRTGGLYEQYF.

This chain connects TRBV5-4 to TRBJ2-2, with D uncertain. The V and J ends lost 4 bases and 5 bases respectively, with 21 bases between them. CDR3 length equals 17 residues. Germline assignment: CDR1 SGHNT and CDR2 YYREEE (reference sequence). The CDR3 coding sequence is TGTGCCAGCAGCATGGCGGCAGATCCAAGGTTGACCGGGGAGCTGTTTTTT. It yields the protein CASSMAADPRLTGELFF.

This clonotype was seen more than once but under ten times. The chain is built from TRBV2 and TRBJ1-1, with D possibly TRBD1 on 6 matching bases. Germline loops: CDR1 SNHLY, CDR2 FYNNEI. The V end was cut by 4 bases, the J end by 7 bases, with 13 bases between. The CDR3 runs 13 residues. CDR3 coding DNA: TGTGCCAGCAGTGGGAACAGGGCCTATGAAGCTTTCTTT. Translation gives CASSGNRAYEAFF.

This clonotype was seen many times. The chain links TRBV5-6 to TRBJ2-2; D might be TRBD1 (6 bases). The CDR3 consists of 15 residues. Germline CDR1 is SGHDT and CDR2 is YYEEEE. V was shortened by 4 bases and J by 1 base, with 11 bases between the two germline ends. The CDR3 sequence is CASSLRTVNTGELFF. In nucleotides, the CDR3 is TGTGCCAGCAGCCTTCGGACAGTGAACACCGGGGAGCTGTTTTTT.

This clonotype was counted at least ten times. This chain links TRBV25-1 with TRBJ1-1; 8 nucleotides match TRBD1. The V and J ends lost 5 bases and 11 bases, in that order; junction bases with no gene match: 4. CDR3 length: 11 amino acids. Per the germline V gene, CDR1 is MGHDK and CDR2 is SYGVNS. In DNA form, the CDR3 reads TGTGCCAGCAGTCAGGGGGCAAGGGCTTTCTTT. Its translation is CASSQGARAFF.

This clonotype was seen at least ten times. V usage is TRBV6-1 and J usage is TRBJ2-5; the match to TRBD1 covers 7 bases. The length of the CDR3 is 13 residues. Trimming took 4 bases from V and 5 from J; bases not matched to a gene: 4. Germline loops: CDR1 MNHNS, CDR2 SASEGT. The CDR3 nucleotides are TGTGCCAGCAGTGTACAGGGGATGGAGACCCAGTACTTC. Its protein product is CASSVQGMETQYF.

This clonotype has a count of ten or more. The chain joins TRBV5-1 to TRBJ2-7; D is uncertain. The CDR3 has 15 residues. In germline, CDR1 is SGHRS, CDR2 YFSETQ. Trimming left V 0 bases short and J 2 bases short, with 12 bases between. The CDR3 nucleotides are TGCGCCAGCAGCTTGGAATTGTCAAAAGCCTACGAGCAGTACTTC. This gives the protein CASSLELSKAYEQYF.

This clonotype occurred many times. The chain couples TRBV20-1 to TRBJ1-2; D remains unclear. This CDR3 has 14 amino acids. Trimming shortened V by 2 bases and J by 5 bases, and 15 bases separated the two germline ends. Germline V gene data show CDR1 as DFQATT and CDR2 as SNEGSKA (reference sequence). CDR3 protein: CSARREGFFYGYTF. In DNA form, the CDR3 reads TGCAGTGCTAGAAGAGAGGGTTTTTTTTATGGCTACACCTTC.

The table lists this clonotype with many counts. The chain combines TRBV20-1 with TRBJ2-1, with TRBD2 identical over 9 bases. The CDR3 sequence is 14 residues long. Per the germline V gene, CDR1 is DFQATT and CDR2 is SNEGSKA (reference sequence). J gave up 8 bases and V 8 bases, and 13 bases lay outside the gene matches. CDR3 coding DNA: TGCAGTCCTCATAGCGGGGGAATTGGCGATGAGCAGTTCTTC. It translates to CSPHSGGIGDEQFF.

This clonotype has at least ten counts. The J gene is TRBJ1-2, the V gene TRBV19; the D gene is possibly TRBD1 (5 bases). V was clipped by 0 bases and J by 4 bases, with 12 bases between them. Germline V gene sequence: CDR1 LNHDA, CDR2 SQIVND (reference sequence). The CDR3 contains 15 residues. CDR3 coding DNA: TGTGCCAGTAGTATAGATCGGAGAGGGGTCTATGGCTACACCTTC. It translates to CASSIDRRGVYGYTF.

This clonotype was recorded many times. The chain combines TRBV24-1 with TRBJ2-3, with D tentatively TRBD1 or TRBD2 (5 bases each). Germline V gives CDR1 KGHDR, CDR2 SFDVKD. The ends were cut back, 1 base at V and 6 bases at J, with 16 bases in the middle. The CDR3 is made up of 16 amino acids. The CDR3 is CATSDFTLQGGDTQYF. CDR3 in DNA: TGTGCCACCAGTGATTTCACCCTTCAGGGCGGGGATACGCAGTATTTT.

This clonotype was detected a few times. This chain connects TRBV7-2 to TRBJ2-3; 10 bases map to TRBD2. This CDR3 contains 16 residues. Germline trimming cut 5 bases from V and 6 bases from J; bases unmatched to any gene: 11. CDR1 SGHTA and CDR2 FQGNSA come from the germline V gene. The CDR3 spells CASSPPSGGWGDTQYF. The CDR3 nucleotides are TGTGCCAGCAGCCCTCCTAGCGGGGGCTGGGGGGATACGCAGTATTTT. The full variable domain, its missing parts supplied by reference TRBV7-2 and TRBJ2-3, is GAGVSQSPSNKVTEKGKDVELRCDPISGHTALYWYRQSLGQGLEFLIYFQGNSAPDKSGLPSDRFSAERTGGSVSTLTIQRTQQEDSAVYLCASSPPSGGWGDTQYFGPGTRLTVL.

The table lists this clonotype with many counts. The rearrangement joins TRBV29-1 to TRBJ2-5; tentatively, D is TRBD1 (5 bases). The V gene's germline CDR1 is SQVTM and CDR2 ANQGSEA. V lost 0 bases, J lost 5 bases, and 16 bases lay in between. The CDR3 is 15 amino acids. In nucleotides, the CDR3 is TGCAGCGTTGAAGATCCTTGGGGAAACAGGGAGACCCAGTACTTC. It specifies CSVEDPWGNRETQYF.

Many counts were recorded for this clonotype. The CDR3, as DNA: TGTGCCAGCAGCCGGACACCTAACTATGGCTACACCTTC. Translation: CASSRTPNYGYTF. The chain employs TRBV12-3 or TRBV12-4 and TRBJ1-2; weak D call: TRBD1 (5 bases). This CDR3 is 13 amino acids long. The ends were cut back, 6 bases at V and 0 bases at J, with 8 bases in the middle.

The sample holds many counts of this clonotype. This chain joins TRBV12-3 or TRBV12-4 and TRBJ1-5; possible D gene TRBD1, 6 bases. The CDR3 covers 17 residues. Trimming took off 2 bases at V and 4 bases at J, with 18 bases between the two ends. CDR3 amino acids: CASSLIGGGGINQPQHF. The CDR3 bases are TGTGCCAGCAGTTTAATTGGGGGAGGGGGGATAAATCAGCCCCAGCATTTT.

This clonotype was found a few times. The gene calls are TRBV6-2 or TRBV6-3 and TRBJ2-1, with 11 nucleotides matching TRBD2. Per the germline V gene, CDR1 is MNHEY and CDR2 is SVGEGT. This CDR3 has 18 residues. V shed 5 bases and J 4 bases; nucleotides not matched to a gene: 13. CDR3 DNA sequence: TGTGCCAGCAGTCCCCAACCTCCACTAGCGGGGGAGTACAATGAGCAGTTCTTC. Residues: CASSPQPPLAGEYNEQFF.

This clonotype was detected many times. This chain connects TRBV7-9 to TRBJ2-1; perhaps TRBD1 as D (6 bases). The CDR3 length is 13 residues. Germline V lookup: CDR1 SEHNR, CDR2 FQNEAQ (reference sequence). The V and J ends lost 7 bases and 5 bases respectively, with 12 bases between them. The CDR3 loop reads CASTSGQHNEQFF. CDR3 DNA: TGTGCCAGCACGTCGGGACAACACAATGAGCAGTTCTTC.

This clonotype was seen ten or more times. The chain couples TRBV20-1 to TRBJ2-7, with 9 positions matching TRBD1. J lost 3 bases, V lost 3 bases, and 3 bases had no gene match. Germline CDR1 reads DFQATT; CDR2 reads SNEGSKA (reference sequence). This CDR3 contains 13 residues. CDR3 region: CSARGTGYYEQYF. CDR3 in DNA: TGCAGTGCTAGGGGGACAGGGTACTACGAGCAGTACTTC.

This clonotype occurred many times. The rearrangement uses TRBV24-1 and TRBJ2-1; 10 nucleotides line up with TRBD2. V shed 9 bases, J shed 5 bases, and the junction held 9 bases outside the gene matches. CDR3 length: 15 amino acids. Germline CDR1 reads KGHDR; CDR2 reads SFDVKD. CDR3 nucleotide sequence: TGTGCCACCTCCGGGACTAGCGCGGGGAACAATGAGCAGTTCTTC. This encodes CATSGTSAGNNEQFF.

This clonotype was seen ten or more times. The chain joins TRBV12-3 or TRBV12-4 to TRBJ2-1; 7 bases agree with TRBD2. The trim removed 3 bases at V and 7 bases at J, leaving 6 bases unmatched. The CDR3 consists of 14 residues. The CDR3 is CASSLGREPNEQFF. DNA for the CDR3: TGTGCCAGCAGTTTGGGGCGGGAGCCTAATGAGCAGTTCTTC.

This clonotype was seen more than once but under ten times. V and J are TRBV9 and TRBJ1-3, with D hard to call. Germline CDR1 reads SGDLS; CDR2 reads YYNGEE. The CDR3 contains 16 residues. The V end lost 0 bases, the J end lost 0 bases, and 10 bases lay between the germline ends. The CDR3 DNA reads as TGTGCCAGCAGCGTAGTTGGCAGCTTCTCTGGAAACACCATATATTTT. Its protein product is CASSVVGSFSGNTIYF.

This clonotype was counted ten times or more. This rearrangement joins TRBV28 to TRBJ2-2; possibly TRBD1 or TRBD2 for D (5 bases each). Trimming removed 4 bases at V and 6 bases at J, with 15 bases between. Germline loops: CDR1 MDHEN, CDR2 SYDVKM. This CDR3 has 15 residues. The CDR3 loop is CASSSGTKSPGELFF. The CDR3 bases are TGTGCCAGCAGTTCCGGGACCAAAAGCCCCGGGGAGCTGTTTTTT.